The 6 T cell receptor beta chains reported below all come from one sample, sequenced in a study of persistence of HIV-infected CD4 T cells. For these TCRs, the target antigens are not known. This was the immunoSEQ version 4 assay in survey mode. Clones were sequenced by immunoSEQ multiplex PCR, and TCRdb holds only the in-frame ones, with some missing. The sample has 40,000 to 55,000 clones, 70% to 80% seen once. Lysates of CMV-infected fibroblasts at around 9.8 ug/mL stimulated these cells. CD40L-negative CD69-negative CD45RO-high memory CD4+ T cells were sorted as populations depleted of antigen-responding cells. Sequenced material: CD4+ T cells sorted from PBMCs after approximately 19-hour stimulation, taken from a patient who received antiretroviral therapy. These receptors all come from an adult man with HIV who was CMV-seropositive.

This clone was recorded a few times. V usage is TRBV19 and J usage is TRBJ1-2; no clear D gene. CDR3 length: 13 residues. V was clipped by 4 bases and J by 3 bases, with 9 bases between them. Germline CDR1 reads LNHDA; CDR2 reads SQIVND (reference sequence). CDR3 bases: TGTGCCAGTAGTAGTACGGGTGACTATGGCTACACCTTC. The encoded protein is CASSSTGDYGYTF. The full variable domain, rest sourced from reference TRBV19 and TRBJ1-2, is DGGITQSPKYLFRKEGQNVTLSCEQNLNHDAMYWYRQDPGQGLRLIYYSQIVNDFQKGDIAEGYSVSREKKESFPLTVTSAQKNPTAFYLCASSSTGDYGYTFGSGTRLTVV.

The chain has TRBV9 and TRBJ1-3; 7 bases agree with TRBD1. The germline gives CDR1 SGDLS, CDR2 YYNGEE. The junction had 15 bases not matched to a gene; V was cut back by 5 bases and J by 4 bases. This CDR3 has 17 residues. The CDR3 sequence is CASSGGDSLSYGNTIYF. Written as DNA, the CDR3 is TGTGCCAGCAGTGGGGGGGACAGCCTTTCTTACGGAAACACCATATATTTT.

The rearrangement uses TRBV14 and TRBJ2-7; D may be TRBD2 (5 bases). Germline V gene lookup returns CDR1 SGHDN and CDR2 FVKESK. This CDR3 contains 14 residues. V lost 4 bases to trimming and J lost 4 bases, with 14 bases between them. This chain's CDR3 is CASSLVASRYEQYF. In nucleotides, the CDR3 is TGTGCCAGCAGCCTGGTGGCTAGCCGGTACGAGCAGTACTTC.

There are a few counts of this clone. V gene TRBV7-3 combines with J gene TRBJ2-2, with D possibly being TRBD2 (5 bases). Trimming cost V 4 bases and J 6 bases, with 12 bases left between them. The germline V gene has CDR1 SGHTA and CDR2 FQGTGA. The CDR3 consists of 14 residues. CDR3 in amino acids: CASSWYRESGELFF. CDR3 sequence (DNA): TGTGCCAGCAGCTGGTATCGGGAATCCGGGGAGCTGTTTTTT.

The V gene is TRBV18, the J gene TRBJ2-1; D is undetermined. Germline V lookup: CDR1 KGHSH, CDR2 LQKENI. Trimming removed 3 bases from V and 4 bases from J, with 7 bases in between. The CDR3 consists of 13 residues. CDR3 sequence reads: CASSPTRYNEQFF. For the CDR3, the DNA is TGTGCCAGCTCACCTACGAGGTACAATGAGCAGTTCTTC.

The chain employs TRBV30 and TRBJ2-1; the D is unclear. Germline V CDR1 and CDR2: GTSNPN, SVGIG (reference sequence). Trimming shortened V by 2 bases and J by 7 bases, and 18 bases separated the two germline ends. The CDR3 is 15 residues long. CDR3 residues: CAWSPRVPSPNEQFF. The CDR3, as DNA: TGTGCCTGGAGTCCCCGGGTTCCATCCCCTAATGAGCAGTTCTTC.